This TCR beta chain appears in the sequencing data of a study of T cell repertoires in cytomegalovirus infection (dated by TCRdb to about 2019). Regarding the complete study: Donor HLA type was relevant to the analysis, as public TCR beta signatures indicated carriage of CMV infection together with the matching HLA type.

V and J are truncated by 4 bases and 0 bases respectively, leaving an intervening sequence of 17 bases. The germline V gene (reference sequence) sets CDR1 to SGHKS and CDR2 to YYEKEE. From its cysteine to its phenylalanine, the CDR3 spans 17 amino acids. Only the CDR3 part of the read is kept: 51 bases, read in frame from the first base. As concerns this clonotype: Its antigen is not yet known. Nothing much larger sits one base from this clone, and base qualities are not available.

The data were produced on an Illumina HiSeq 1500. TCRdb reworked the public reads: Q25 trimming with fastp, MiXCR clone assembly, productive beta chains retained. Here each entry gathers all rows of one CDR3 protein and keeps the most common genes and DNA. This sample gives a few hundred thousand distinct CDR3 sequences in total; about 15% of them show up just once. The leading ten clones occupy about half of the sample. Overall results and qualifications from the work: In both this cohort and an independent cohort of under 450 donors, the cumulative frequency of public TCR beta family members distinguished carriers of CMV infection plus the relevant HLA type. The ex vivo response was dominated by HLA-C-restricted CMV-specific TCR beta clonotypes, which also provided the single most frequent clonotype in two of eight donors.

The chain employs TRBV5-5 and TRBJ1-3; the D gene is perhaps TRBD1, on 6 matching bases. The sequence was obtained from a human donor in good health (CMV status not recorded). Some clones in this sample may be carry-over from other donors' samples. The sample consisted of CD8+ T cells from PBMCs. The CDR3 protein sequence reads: CASSLYRTVSSGNTIYF. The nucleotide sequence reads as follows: TGTGCCAGCAGCCTTTACAGGACAGTCAGCTCTGGAAACACCATATATTTT.